The 3 T cell receptor beta chains reported below all come from one sample, sequenced in a study of blood T cell repertoires in COVID-19. Measured with immunoSEQ multiplex PCR; TCRdb has only the in-frame clones, and not every one. The data contain 150,000 to 200,000 clones, roughly 80% of them seen just once; the ten biggest clones take up roughly a sixth. What was sequenced was PBMCs or T cells enriched from blood (not recorded which). These receptor sequences come from a woman aged 45-65 years who had recovered from COVID-19.

The chain uses TRBV28 and TRBJ1-5, with no clear D. The germline gives CDR1 MDHEN, CDR2 SYDVKM. The CDR3 extends over 14 amino acids. Trimming pared 2 bases from V and 8 bases from J, leaving 13 bases between. The CDR3 is CASSLGGMNKPQHF. The CDR3 bases are TGTGCCAGCAGTTTAGGAGGGATGAATAAGCCCCAGCATTTT.

This rearrangement joins TRBV11-3 to TRBJ2-3, with TRBD2 identical over 8 bases. After removal of 2 bases from V and 5 bases from J, the junction contained 15 bases not matched to a gene. The CDR3 extends over 18 amino acids. CDR1 SGHNT and CDR2 YENEEA come from the germline V gene. The CDR3 region has the DNA TGTGCCAGCAGCTTAAAATCTGGGTCGGCTAGCGGGCTAGATACGCAGTATTTT. This translates into CASSLKSGSASGLDTQYF. Filled out from reference TRBV11-3 and TRBJ2-3, the complete variable domain reads EAGVVQSPRYKIIEKKQPVAFWCNPISGHNTLYWYLQNLGQGPELLIRYENEEAVDDSQLPKDRFSAERLKGVDSTLKIQPAELGDSAVYLCASSLKSGSASGLDTQYFGPGTRLTVL.

With respect to this clone: The sample has other DNA sequences that encode this CDR3 too. This sequence joins TRBV28 and TRBJ2-1; maybe TRBD1 (6 bases). CDR3 length equals 15 residues. V dropped 1 base and J dropped 7 bases, with 14 bases sitting between them. CDR1 is MDHEN, CDR2 SYDVKM, per germline. CDR3 sequence: CASSLSTRGGNEQFF. The CDR3 DNA reads TGTGCCAGCAGTTTATCCACCAGGGGTGGAAATGAGCAGTTCTTC.